Sequencing of this TCR beta chain was carried out in a study of OX40 agonist ivuxolimab in advanced cancers. General observations from the study: The work left the antigen specificity of expanded peripheral T cells undetermined.

Germline loops: CDR1 MNHEY, CDR2 SMNVEV (reference sequence). Trimming took off 3 bases at V and 10 bases at J, with 15 bases between the two ends. The CDR3 loop spans 13 amino acids. Remarks on this clone: Its antigen is as yet unknown.

Using immunoSEQ multiplex PCR, the repertoire was profiled, and TCRdb retains in-frame clones only, with some absent. Of some 13,000 clones listed, about three quarters are singletons. The TCR was taken from an adult with an advanced solid tumor such as melanoma, head and neck, liver or kidney cancer. The chain employs TRBV27 and TRBJ1-2; perhaps TRBD1 as D (5 bases). The material sequenced was CD4+ or CD8+ T cells sorted from blood, taken in a trial of the OX40 agonist ivuxolimab. The CDR3 nucleotides read TGTGCCAGCAGTTTGAGGGGTGCGGCCCTCTACACCTTC. Translated: CASSLRGAALYTF.